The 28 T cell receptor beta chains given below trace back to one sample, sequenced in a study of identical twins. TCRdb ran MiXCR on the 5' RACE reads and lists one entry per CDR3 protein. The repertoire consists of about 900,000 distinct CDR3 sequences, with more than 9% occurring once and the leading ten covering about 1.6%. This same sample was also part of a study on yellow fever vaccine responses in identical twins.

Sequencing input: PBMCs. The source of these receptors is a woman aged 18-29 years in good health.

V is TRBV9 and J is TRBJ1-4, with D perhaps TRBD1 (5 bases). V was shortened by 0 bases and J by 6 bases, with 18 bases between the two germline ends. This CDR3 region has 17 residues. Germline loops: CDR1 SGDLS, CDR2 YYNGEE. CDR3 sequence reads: CASSVGGWGPPDEKLFF. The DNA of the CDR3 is TGTGCCAGCAGCGTAGGGGGTTGGGGACCGCCGGATGAAAAACTGTTTTTT.

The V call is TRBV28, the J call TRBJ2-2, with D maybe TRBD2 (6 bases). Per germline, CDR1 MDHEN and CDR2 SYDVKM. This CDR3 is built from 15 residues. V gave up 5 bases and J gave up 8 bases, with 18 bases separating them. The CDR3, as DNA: TGTGCCAGCAGTCCACCTCGGGACTTCGGGGGGGAGCTGTTTTTT. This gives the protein CASSPPRDFGGELFF.

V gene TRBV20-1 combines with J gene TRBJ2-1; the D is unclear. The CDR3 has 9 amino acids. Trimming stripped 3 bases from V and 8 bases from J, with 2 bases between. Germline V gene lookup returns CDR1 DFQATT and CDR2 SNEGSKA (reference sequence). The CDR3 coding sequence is TGCAGTGCTAGGTATGAGCAGTTCTTC. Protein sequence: CSARYEQFF.

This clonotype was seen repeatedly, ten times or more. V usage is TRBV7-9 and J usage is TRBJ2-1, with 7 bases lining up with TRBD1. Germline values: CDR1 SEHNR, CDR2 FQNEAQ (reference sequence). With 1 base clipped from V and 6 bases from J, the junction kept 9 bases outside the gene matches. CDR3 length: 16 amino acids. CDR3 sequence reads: CASSLGWTGGGNEQFF. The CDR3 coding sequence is TGTGCCAGCAGCTTAGGGTGGACAGGCGGTGGCAATGAGCAGTTCTTC.

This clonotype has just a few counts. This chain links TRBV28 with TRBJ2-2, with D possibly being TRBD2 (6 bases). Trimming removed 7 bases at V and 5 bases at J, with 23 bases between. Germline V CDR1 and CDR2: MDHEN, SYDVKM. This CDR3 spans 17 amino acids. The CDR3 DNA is TGTGCCAGCACCGACCAAGGAGCTTGGGGGGAGACCGGGGAGCTGTTTTTT. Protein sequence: CASTDQGAWGETGELFF.

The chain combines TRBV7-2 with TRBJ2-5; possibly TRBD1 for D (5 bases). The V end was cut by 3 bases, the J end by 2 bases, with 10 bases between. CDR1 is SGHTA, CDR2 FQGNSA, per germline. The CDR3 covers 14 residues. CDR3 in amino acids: CASSFPDRQETQYF. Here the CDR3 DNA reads TGTGCCAGCAGCTTCCCAGACAGACAAGAGACCCAGTACTTC.

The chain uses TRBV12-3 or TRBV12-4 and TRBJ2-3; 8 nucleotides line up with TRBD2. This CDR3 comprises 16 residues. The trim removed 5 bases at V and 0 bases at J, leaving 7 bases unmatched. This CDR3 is CASSIYGGGSTDTQYF. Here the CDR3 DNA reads TGTGCCAGCAGTATATACGGGGGGGGTAGCACAGATACGCAGTATTTT.

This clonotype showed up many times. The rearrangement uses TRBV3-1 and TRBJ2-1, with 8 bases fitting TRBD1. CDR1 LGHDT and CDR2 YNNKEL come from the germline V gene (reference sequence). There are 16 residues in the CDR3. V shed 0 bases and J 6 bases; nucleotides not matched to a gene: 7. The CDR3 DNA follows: TGTGCCAGCAGCCAAGATATCGGACAGGGCGGCAATGAGCAGTTCTTC. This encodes CASSQDIGQGGNEQFF.

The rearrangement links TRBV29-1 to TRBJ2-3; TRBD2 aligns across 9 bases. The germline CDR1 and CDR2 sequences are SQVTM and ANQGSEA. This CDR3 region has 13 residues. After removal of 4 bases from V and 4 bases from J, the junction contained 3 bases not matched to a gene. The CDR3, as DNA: TGCAGCGTTGGTAGCGGGAGTGCAGATACGCAGTATTTT. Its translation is CSVGSGSADTQYF.

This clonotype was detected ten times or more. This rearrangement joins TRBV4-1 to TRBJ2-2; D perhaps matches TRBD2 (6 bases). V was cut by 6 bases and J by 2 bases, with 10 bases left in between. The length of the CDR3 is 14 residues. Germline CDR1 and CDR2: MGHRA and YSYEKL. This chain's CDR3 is CASRSGTNTGELFF. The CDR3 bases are TGCGCCAGCAGGTCCGGGACTAACACCGGGGAGCTGTTTTTT.

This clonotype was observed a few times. CDR3 residues: CASSELRARTEAFF. CDR3 nucleotides: TGTGCCAGCAGCGAGCTAAGGGCGCGGACTGAAGCTTTCTTT. This chain uses TRBV9 with TRBJ1-1; D unclear. Germline CDR1 reads SGDLS; CDR2 reads YYNGEE. This CDR3 comprises 14 residues. The V gene lost 3 bases and the J gene lost 5 bases, with 14 bases spanning the gap.

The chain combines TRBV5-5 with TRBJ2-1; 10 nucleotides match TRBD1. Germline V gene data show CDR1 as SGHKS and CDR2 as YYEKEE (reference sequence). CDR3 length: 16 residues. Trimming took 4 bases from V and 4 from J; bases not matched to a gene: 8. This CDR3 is CASSPWDRGPYNEQFF. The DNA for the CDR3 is TGTGCCAGCAGCCCCTGGGACAGGGGACCTTACAATGAGCAGTTCTTC.

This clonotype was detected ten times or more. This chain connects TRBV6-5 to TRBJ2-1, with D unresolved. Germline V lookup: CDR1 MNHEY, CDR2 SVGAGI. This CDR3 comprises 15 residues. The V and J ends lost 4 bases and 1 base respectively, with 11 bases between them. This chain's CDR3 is CASSSSPGSYNEQFF. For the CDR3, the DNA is TGTGCCAGCAGTTCATCACCGGGTTCCTACAATGAGCAGTTCTTC.

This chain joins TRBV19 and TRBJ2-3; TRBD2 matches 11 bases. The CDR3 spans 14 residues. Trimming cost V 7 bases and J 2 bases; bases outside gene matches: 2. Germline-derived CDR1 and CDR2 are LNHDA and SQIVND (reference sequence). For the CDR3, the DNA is TGTGCCAGTAATAGCGGGAGGGACACAGATACGCAGTATTTT. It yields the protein CASNSGRDTDTQYF.

CDR3 sequence reads: CSVSMENTEAFF. The CDR3 DNA follows: TGCAGCGTTTCTATGGAGAACACTGAAGCTTTCTTT. The rearrangement uses TRBV29-1 and TRBJ1-1; no reliable D call. Trimming left V 5 bases short and J 1 base short, with 8 bases between. The germline V gene encodes CDR1 SQVTM and CDR2 ANQGSEA. This CDR3 region has 12 residues.

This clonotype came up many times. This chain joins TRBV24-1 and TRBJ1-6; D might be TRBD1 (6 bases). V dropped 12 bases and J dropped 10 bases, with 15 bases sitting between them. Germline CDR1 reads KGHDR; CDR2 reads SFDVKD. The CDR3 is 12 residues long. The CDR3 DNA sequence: TGTGCCGCCGTTTTAGGGGGATCACCCCTCCACTTT. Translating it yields CAAVLGGSPLHF.

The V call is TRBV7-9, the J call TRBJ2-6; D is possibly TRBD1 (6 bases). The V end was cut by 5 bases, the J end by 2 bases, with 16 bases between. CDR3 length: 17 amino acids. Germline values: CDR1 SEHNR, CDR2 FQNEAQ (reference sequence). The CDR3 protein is CASSLGTRGPGANVLTF. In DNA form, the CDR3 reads TGTGCCAGCAGCCTAGGGACAAGGGGACCTGGGGCCAACGTCCTGACTTTC.

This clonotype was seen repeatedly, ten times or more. CDR3 region: CAISEGTGSGSPLHF. CDR3 DNA: TGTGCCATCAGTGAGGGGACAGGGTCGGGCTCACCCCTCCACTTT. The V gene is TRBV10-3, the J gene TRBJ1-6; 9 bases align to TRBD1. Germline loops: CDR1 ENHRY, CDR2 SYGVKD. This CDR3 region has 15 residues. The ends lost 2 bases at V and 10 bases at J; junction bases unmatched: 6.

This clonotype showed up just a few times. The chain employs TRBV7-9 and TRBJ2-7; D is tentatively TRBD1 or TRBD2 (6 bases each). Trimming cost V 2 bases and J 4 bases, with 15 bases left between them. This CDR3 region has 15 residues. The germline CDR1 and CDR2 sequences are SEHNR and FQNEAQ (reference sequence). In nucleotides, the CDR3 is TGTGCCAGCAGCTTATGGGGGGCAGGAAATTACGAGCAGTACTTC. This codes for CASSLWGAGNYEQYF.

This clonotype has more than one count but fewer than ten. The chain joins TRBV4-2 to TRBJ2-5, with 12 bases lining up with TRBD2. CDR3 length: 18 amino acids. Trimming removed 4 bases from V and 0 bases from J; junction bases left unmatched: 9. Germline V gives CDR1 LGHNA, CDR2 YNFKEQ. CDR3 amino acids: CASSRRLAGVRYQETQYF. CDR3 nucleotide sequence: TGTGCCAGCAGCCGCCGACTAGCGGGGGTGAGGTACCAAGAGACCCAGTACTTC.

CDR3 sequence reads: CASSTRRAIETQYF. DNA of the CDR3: TGTGCCAGCAGTACCCGGAGGGCCATAGAGACCCAGTACTTC. The chain joins TRBV12-3 or TRBV12-4 to TRBJ2-5; a weak D match, TRBD2 (6 bases). The CDR3 is 14 amino acids. Trimming removed 5 bases at V and 4 bases at J, with 14 bases between.

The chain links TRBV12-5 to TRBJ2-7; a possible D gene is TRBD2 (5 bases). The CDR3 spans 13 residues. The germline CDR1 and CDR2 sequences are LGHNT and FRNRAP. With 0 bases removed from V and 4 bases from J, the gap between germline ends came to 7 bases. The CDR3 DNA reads TGTGCTAGTGGTTTGGTACTAGGGTACGAGCAGTACTTC. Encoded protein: CASGLVLGYEQYF.

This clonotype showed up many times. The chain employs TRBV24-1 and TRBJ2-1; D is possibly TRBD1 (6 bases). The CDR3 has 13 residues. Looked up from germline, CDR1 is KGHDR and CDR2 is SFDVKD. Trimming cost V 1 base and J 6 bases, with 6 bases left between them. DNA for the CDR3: TGTGCCACCAGTGATTTAGGGGGCAATGAGCAGTTCTTC. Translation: CATSDLGGNEQFF.

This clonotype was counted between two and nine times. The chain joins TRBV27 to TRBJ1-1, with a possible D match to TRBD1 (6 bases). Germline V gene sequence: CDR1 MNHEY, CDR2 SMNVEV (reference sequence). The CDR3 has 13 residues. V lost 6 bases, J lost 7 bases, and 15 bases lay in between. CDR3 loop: CASREGGGIEAFF. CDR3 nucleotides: TGTGCCAGCAGGGAAGGGGGTGGGATTGAAGCTTTCTTT.

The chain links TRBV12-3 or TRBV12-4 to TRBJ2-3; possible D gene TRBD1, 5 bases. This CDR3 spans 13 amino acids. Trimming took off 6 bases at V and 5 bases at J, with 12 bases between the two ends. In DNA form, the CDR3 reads TGTGCCAGCAGCCTTAATCAGGGAGATACGCAGTATTTT. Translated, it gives CASSLNQGDTQYF.

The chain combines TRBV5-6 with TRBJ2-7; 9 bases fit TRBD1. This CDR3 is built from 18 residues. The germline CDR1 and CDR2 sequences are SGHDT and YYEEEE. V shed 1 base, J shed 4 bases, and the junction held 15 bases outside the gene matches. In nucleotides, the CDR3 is TGTGCCAGCAGCTTGTGGGGGACAGGGACGAAACCGTCTTACGAGCAGTACGTC. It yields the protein CASSLWGTGTKPSYEQYV.

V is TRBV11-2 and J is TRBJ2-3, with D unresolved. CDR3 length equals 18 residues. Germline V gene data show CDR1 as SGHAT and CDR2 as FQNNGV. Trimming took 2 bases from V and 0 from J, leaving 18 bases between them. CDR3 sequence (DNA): TGTGCCAGCAGCTTATCCTCTTATACGGCGTCCAGCACAGATACGCAGTATTTT. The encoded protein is CASSLSSYTASSTDTQYF.

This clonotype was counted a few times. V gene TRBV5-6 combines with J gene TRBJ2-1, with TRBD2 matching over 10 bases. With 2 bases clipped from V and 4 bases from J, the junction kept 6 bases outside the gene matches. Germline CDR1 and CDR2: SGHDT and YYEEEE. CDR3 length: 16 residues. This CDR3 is CASSFRSGRGYNEQFF. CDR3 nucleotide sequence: TGTGCCAGCAGCTTCCGCAGCGGGAGGGGGTACAATGAGCAGTTCTTC.